This T cell receptor beta chain derives from a study of cytomegalovirus exposure and HLA in healthy donors. 60 Vbeta and 13 Jbeta primers were used in PCR. The table came from immunoSEQ multiplex PCR; TCRdb's copy has only in-frame clones and leaves some out. The table lists some 67,000 clones, about three quarters of them singletons. The source of this sequence is a man in his forties in good health and CMV-seronegative. The sequenced sample was PBMCs.

CDR3 amino acids: CASRGLADNEQFF. CDR3 nucleotide sequence: TGTGCCAGCAGGGGACTAGCGGACAATGAGCAGTTCTTC. This sequence joins TRBV6-1 and TRBJ2-1; TRBD2 agrees at 11 bases. The junction had 0 bases not matched to a gene; V was cut back by 6 bases and J by 5 bases. The CDR3 is 13 residues long. CDR1 is MNHNS, CDR2 SASEGT, per germline.